This T cell receptor beta chain was retrieved from a study of shared clonotypes between healthy human individuals. Positively selected for CCR7, the CD45RO-negative cells used as naive CD8 cells excluded terminally differentiated effector memory CD45RA+ cells. Assay used: immunoSEQ multiplex PCR; TCRdb lists only in-frame clones, some missing. The sample lists some 2,100,000 clones, about 93% occurring once. V lost 0 bases and J lost 5, with 15 bases in between. The V gene's germline CDR1 is SGDLS and CDR2 YYNGEE. The CDR3 spans 15 residues. The receptor was isolated from a man between 18 and 35 years old in good health. Some clones in this sample may be carry-over from other donors' samples. The chain employs TRBV9 and TRBJ2-7; D not certain. Sequenced input: naive CD8+ T cells from PBMCs. CDR3 coding DNA: TGTGCCAGCAGCGTAGGGACCCTGGCAGGTGACGAGCAGTACTTC. Amino acids: CASSVGTLAGDEQYF.